This entry is about one TCR beta chain. Its target is not known. Sequencing was performed with immunoSEQ multiplex PCR; in TCRdb, only in-frame clones are kept and a portion is missing. The sample has 15,000 to 20,000 clones, over 75% seen once; the top ten hold about 9.6%. The sample is drawn from a study of somatic mutations in cytotoxic T cells in rheumatoid arthritis. The study's findings and limits: CD8+ T cells showed clonality that did not differ significantly between patients with rheumatoid arthritis and age-matched healthy controls.

The TCR was taken from an adult with rheumatoid arthritis. The specimen was CD8+ T cells sorted from blood.

CDR3 sequence: CASSPGQGVIQYF. The CDR3 DNA is TGTGCCAGCAGCCCGGGACAGGGAGTCATTCAGTACTTC. The chain is built from TRBV7-9 and TRBJ2-4, with TRBD1 identical over 9 bases. Per the germline V gene, CDR1 is SEHNR and CDR2 is FQNEAQ (reference sequence). Germline trimming cut 5 bases from V and 9 bases from J; bases unmatched to any gene: 5. The CDR3 is 13 residues long.